This T cell receptor (beta chain) was sequenced for a study of T cell responses to AZD1222 COVID-19 vaccine. Notes on the study in general: Increases in Spike-specific TCR breadth and depth were seen after two AZD1222 doses.

The table came from immunoSEQ multiplex PCR; TCRdb's copy has only in-frame clones and leaves some out. The top ten hold under 2% of the sample, which has approximately 140,000 clones, 91% seen once. Whether given at about 4 or about 12 weeks, second doses were pooled. Concerning this clone: The target antigen is unknown.

Trimming removed 0 bases at V and 9 bases at J, with 17 bases between. The CDR3 totals 15 residues. Germline assignment: CDR1 MNHNS and CDR2 SASEGT. The rearrangement links TRBV6-1 to TRBJ2-5; D unclear. This material consisted of peripheral blood, taken 28 days after the second AZD1222 dose. This clonotype was sampled from an adult who received the AZD1222 COVID-19 vaccine. The CDR3 DNA is TGTGCCAGCAGTGAAGCGAGTCAACTCATTCGGTCCCAGTACTTC. Protein: CASSEASQLIRSQYF.